This T cell receptor (beta chain) was recorded in a study of blood T cell repertoires in COVID-19. Study overall: PBMCs, B-cell-depleted T cells, or T cells were the source of the cDNA or gDNA that made up the material.

Authors' data handling: Researchers report that nucleated cell counts were estimated from reference gene primer amplification. Generated by immunoSEQ multiplex PCR, the TCRdb table keeps only in-frame clones and is missing some. The D gene and trimming were derived from the DNA, and the V and J assignments and clone size from that table. The sample lists some 86,000 clones; about 83% were seen once. The specimen was peripheral blood. This TCR was sampled from an older woman with acute or convalescent COVID-19.

CDR3 DNA sequence: TGCAGCGTTGAATATCGTTCTCGCGGTGGCTACACCTTC. It encodes CSVEYRSRGGYTF. V and J are TRBV29-1 and TRBJ1-2; D is uncertain. The CDR3 runs 13 residues. The germline V and J ends were trimmed by 2 bases and 7 bases, with 14 bases remaining between them. Germline loops: CDR1 SQVTM, CDR2 ANQGSEA.